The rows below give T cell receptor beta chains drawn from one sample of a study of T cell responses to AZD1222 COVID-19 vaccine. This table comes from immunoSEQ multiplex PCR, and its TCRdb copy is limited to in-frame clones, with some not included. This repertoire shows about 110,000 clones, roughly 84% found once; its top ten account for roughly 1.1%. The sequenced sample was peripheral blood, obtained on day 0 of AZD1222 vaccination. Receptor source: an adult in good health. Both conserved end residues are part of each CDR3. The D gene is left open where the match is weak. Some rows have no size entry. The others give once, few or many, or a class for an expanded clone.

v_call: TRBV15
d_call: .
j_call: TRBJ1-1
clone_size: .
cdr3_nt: TGTGCCACCAGCAGTTCCGAGGCCAAAGTAGAAGCTTTCTTT
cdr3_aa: CATSSSEAKVEAFF

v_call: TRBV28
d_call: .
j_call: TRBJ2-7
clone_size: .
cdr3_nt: TGTGCCAGCAGATCGGGGGTGAACTTCTACGAGCAGTACTTC
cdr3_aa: CASRSGVNFYEQYF

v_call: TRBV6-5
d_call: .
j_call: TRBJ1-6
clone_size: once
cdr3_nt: TGTGCCAGCAGTACGGTGAGAGAAGTCGGATCACCCCTCCACTTT
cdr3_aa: CASSTVREVGSPLHF

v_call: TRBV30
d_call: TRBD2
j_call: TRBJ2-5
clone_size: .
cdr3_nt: TGTGCCTGGAGACGACGGGGGGGCCGTACTCAAGAGACCCAGTACTTC
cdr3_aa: CAWRRRGGRTQETQYF

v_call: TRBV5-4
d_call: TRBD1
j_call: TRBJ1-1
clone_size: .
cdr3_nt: TGTGCCAGCAGCCCGGGGGACAGGGAATTGGAGAGCACTGAAGCTTTCTTT
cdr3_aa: CASSPGDRELESTEAFF

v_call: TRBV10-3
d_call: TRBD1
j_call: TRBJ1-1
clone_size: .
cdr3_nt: TGTGCCATCAGTGGCCAGCGGGACAGTGAAGCTTTCTTT
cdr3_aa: CAISGQRDSEAFF

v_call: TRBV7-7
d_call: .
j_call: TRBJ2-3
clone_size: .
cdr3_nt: TGTGCCAGCAGCCGGGACCCCGATGCCGATACGCAGTATTTT
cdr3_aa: CASSRDPDADTQYF

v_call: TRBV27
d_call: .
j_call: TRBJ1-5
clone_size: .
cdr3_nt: TGTGCCAGCAGTTTCGGGGGAAACAATCAGCCCCAGCATTTT
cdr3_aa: CASSFGGNNQPQHF

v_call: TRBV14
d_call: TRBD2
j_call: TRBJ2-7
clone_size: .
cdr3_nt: TGTGCCAGCAGCCAAGAACCCGGGGGGTTCGCCTACGAGCAGTACTTC
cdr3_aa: CASSQEPGGFAYEQYF

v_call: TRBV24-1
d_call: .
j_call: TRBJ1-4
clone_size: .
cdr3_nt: TGTGCCACCGGGGAGGGGGGCCTAGGGAATGAAAAACTGTTTTTT
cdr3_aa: CATGEGGLGNEKLFF

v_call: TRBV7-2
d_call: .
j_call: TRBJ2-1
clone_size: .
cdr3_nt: TGTGCCAGCAGCTTAGGACCCGGGAATGAGCAGTTCTTC
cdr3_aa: CASSLGPGNEQFF

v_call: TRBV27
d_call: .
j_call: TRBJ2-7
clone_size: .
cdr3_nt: TGTGCCAGCACCAAAGCTGGGGGCCGCTTCCACGAGCAGTACTTC
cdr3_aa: CASTKAGGRFHEQYF